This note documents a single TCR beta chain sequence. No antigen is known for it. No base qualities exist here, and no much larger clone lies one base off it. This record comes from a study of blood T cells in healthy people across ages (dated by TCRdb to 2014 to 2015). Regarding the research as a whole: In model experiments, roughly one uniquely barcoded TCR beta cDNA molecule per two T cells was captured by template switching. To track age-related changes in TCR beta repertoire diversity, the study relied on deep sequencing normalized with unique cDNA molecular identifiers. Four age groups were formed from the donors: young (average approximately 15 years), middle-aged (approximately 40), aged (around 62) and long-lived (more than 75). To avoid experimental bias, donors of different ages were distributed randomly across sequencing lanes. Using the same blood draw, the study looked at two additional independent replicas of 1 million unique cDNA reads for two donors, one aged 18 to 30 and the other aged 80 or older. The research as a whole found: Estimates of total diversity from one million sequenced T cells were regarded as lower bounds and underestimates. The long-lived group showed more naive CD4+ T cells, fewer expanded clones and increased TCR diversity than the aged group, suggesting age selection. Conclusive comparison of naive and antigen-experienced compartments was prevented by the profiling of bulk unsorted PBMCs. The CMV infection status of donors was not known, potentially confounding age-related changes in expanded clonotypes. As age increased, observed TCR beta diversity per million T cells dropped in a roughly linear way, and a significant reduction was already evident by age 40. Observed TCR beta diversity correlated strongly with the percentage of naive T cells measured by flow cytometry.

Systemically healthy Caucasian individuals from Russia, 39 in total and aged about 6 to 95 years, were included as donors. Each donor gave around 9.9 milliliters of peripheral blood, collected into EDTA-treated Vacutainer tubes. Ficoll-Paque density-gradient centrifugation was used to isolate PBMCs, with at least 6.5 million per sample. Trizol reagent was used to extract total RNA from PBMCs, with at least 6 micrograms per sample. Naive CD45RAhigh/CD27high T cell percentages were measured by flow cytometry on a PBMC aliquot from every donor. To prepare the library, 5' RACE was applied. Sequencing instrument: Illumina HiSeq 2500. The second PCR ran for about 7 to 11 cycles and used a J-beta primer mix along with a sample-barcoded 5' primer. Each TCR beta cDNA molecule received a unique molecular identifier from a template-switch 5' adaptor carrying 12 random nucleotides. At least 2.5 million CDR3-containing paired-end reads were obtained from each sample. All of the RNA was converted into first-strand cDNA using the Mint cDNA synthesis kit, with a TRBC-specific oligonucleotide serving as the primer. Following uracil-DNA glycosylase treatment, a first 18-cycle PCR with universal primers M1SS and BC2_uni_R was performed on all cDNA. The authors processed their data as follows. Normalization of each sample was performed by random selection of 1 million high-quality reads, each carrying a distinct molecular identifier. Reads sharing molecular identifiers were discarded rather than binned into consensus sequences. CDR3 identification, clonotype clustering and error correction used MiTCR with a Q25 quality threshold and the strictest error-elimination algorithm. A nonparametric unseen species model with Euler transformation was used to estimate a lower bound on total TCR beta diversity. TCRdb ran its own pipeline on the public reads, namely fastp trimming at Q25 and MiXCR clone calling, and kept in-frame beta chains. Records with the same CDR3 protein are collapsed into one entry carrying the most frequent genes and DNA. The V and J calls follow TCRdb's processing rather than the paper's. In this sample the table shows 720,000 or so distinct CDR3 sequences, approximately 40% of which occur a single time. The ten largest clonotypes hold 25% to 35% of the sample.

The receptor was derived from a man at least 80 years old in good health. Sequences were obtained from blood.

In nucleotide form, the sequence is TGTGCCAGTATGCGGGACGGACAAGAGACCCAGTACTTC. Translated, it reads CASMRDGQETQYF. This chain joins TRBV2 to TRBJ2-5; a tentative D match to TRBD2 spans 6 bases. Sequences SNHLY (CDR1) and FYNNEI (CDR2) are obtained from the germline V gene. There are 13 amino acids in the CDR3, from cysteine to phenylalanine inclusive. Only CDR3 DNA remains: 39 bases, in frame from the first base. Trimming at the junction amounts to 9 bases on V and 2 bases on J, and the germline ends lie 13 bases apart. With all but the CDR3 taken from the reference TRBV2 and TRBJ2-5 genes, the full variable domain is: EPEVTQTPSHQVTQMGQEVILRCVPISNHLYFYWYRQILGQKVEFLVSFYNNEISEKSEIFDDQFSVERPDGSNFTLKIRSTKLEDSAMYFCASMRDGQETQYFGPGTRLLVL.